This entry lists 3 T cell receptor beta chains sequenced from one sample in a study of T cells in Graves' hyperthyroidism and ophthalmopathy. The investigators amplified TCR beta CDR3 regions from RNA transcripts. HTBI primers were employed in a first-round RT-PCR of the TCR CDR3. TCRdb passed the multiplex PCR reads through MiXCR, listing each CDR3 protein once. The sample lists a few hundred thousand distinct CDR3 sequences, 15% to 20% occurring once. The material sequenced was blood. The receptors were sampled from a man aged 50-60 years with Graves' ophthalmopathy.

The CDR3 here is CASSFGTNEKLFF. The CDR3 DNA reads TGTGCCAGCAGTTTTGGGACTAATGAAAAACTGTTTTTT. V and J are TRBV28 and TRBJ1-4, with D unclear. Germline CDR1 and CDR2: MDHEN and SYDVKM. Trimming stripped 3 bases from V and 2 bases from J, with 4 bases between. This CDR3 has 13 residues.

This clonotype was seen a few times. This rearrangement joins TRBV6-1 to TRBJ2-1, with 7 bases lining up with TRBD1. Trimming took 1 base from V and 2 from J; bases not matched to a gene: 2. Germline values: CDR1 MNHNS, CDR2 SASEGT. The CDR3 consists of 15 residues. In nucleotides, the CDR3 is TGTGCCAGCAGTGAAGAGAGGGGGCCCTACAATGAGCAGTTCTTC. Amino acids: CASSEERGPYNEQFF.

In its sample, this clonotype was seen many times. The rearrangement joins TRBV7-9 to TRBJ2-2; D is uncertain. The CDR3 sequence is 10 residues long. V was shortened by 4 bases and J by 6 bases, with 0 bases between the two germline ends. Per germline, CDR1 SEHNR and CDR2 FQNEAQ (reference sequence). This CDR3 is CASSSGELFF. The CDR3, as DNA: TGTGCCAGCAGCTCCGGGGAGCTGTTTTTT.